The 27 T cell receptor beta chains in this list originate from one sample, sequenced in a study of blood T cell repertoires in COVID-19. TCRdb's table, derived via immunoSEQ multiplex PCR, lists solely in-frame clones and lacks some. The table lists 300,000 or so clones, more than 70% of them singletons. Sequencing input: peripheral blood. Receptors originate from a woman in her twenties or thirties who had recovered from COVID-19.

This clone appeared a few times. The rearrangement links TRBV28 to TRBJ1-1, with D possibly TRBD1 on 6 matching bases. CDR1 is MDHEN and CDR2 is SYDVKM in the germline V gene. V was shortened by 2 bases and J by 4 bases, with 14 bases between the two germline ends. This CDR3 is built from 15 residues. CDR3 protein: CASSLPAGVGTEAFF. The CDR3 nucleotides are TGTGCCAGCAGTTTACCGGCAGGGGTCGGCACTGAAGCTTTCTTT.

The chain has TRBV7-2 and TRBJ2-6, with 11 bases that match TRBD1. The CDR3 consists of 17 residues. The V gene's germline CDR1 is SGHTA and CDR2 FQGNSA. V lost 4 bases, J lost 3 bases, and 5 bases stayed unmatched. The CDR3 region has the DNA TGTGCCAGCAGCTCAGGACAGGGGGCACTTGGGGCCAACGTCCTGACTTTC. Its translation: CASSSGQGALGANVLTF.

The chain employs TRBV7-3 and TRBJ1-2; 7 bases agree with TRBD1. The CDR3 length is 17 residues. Germline V gene data show CDR1 as SGHTA and CDR2 as FQGTGA. The V segment lost 2 bases and the J segment 3 bases; nucleotides outside the gene matches: 12. The CDR3 region has the DNA TGTGCCAGCAGCTTATCCCCTGGTACAGGGGACGACTATGGCTACACCTTC. It is translated as CASSLSPGTGDDYGYTF.

The chain carries TRBV28 and TRBJ2-7, with TRBD2 as a possible D gene (6 bases). Trimming cost V 9 bases and J 3 bases, with 15 bases left between them. The CDR3 is 13 amino acids. Germline loops: CDR1 MDHEN, CDR2 SYDVKM. CDR3 nucleotides: TGTGCCAGGGGACTGGGACGGATCTACGAGCAGTACTTC. Protein sequence: CARGLGRIYEQYF.

V usage is TRBV10-3 and J usage is TRBJ2-5; 12 bases line up with TRBD1. The CDR3 totals 14 residues. Germline lookup yields CDR1 ENHRY and CDR2 SYGVKD. Unmatched junction bases numbered 6, after V lost 6 bases and J lost 7 bases. The CDR3 DNA is TGTGCCATCAGCCCGGGACAGGGGGCTGGGACCCAGTACTTC. It specifies CAISPGQGAGTQYF.

The rearrangement links TRBV4-3 to TRBJ2-2; 7 positions match TRBD1. With 5 bases clipped from V and 4 bases from J, the junction kept 10 bases outside the gene matches. CDR3 size: 16 residues. CDR1 and CDR2 from the germline V gene are LGHNA and YSLEER. CDR3 sequence reads: CASSKRAGGGTGELFF. CDR3 DNA: TGCGCCAGCAGCAAGAGGGCAGGGGGTGGCACCGGGGAGCTGTTTTTT.

The V call is TRBV4-1, the J call TRBJ2-7; TRBD1 matches at 12 bases. From germline, CDR1 is MGHRA and CDR2 YSYEKL. With V trimmed by 0 bases and J by 2 bases, 5 bases remained unmatched. The CDR3 covers 17 residues. The CDR3 here is CASSQEMWDRGPYEQYF. CDR3 nucleotides: TGCGCCAGCAGCCAAGAGATGTGGGACAGGGGGCCCTACGAGCAGTACTTC.

The genes are TRBV4-3 and TRBJ2-2, with TRBD2 as a possible D gene (5 bases). CDR1 is LGHNA, CDR2 YSLEER, per germline. Trimming removed 0 bases at V and 5 bases at J, with 16 bases between. CDR3 size: 17 residues. DNA of the CDR3: TGCGCCAGCAGCCAAGATTGGAGGACCTCGGGGACCGGGGAGCTGTTTTTT. Translating gives CASSQDWRTSGTGELFF.

V is TRBV12-2 and J is TRBJ1-1; TRBD1, the table's D call, was not compared with the DNA. TRBV12-2 is described as a pseudogene. This CDR3 has 20 residues. CDR3 nucleotide sequence: TGTGCAAGTCGCTTACCGGACAGAGCGCCTACAATTTTCCCGAACACTGAAGCTTTCTTT. It translates to CASRLPDRAPTIFPNTEAFF.

V usage is TRBV10-1 and J usage is TRBJ1-1, with 11 bases that match TRBD1. Germline loops: CDR1 WNHNN, CDR2 SYGVQD (reference sequence). After removal of 2 bases from V and 3 bases from J, the junction contained 11 bases not matched to a gene. The CDR3 loop spans 18 amino acids. CDR3 protein: CASSEPNGTGGWDTEAFF. CDR3 coding DNA: TGCGCCAGCAGTGAGCCTAACGGGACAGGGGGGTGGGACACTGAAGCTTTCTTT.

Concerning this clone: Other DNA variants within this sample encode the same CDR3. The chain uses TRBV11-3 and TRBJ2-3; 12 bases match TRBD2. V was pared by 4 bases and J by 4 bases, with 3 bases of the junction left unmatched. The CDR3 runs to 15 residues. Germline CDR1 SGHNT, CDR2 YENEEA. CDR3 residues: CASSSSGGAADTQYF. The CDR3, as DNA: TGTGCCAGCAGCTCTAGCGGGGGGGCCGCAGATACGCAGTATTTT. The full variable domain, with the rest looked up from reference TRBV11-3 and TRBJ2-3, is EAGVVQSPRYKIIEKKQPVAFWCNPISGHNTLYWYLQNLGQGPELLIRYENEEAVDDSQLPKDRFSAERLKGVDSTLKIQPAELGDSAVYLCASSSSGGAADTQYFGPGTRLTVL.

The V call is TRBV7-2, the J call TRBJ2-1, with a possible D match to TRBD2 (6 bases). This CDR3 is 15 amino acids long. Germline values: CDR1 SGHTA, CDR2 FQGNSA. With 1 base removed from V and 6 bases from J, the gap between germline ends came to 13 bases. CDR3 DNA sequence: TGTGCCAGCAGCTTAGTCGCCCCCGGGGGCAATGAGCAGTTCTTC. It is translated as CASSLVAPGGNEQFF.

This chain connects TRBV28 to TRBJ1-6, with 8 positions matching TRBD1. The CDR3 consists of 17 residues. Germline V CDR1 and CDR2: MDHEN, SYDVKM. V trimming: 6 bases; J trimming: 3 bases; junction bases outside the gene matches: 10. The chain's CDR3 is CASSLSIQGDYNSPLHF. The DNA of the CDR3 is TGTGCCAGCAGCCTTAGCATACAGGGGGACTATAATTCACCCCTCCACTTT.

The rearrangement joins TRBV7-8 to TRBJ1-6; TRBD1 aligns across 8 bases. V dropped 6 bases and J dropped 0; count of bases not matched to a gene: 7. Germline CDR1 is SGHVS and CDR2 is FQNEAQ. There are 17 residues in the CDR3. The CDR3 protein is CASRTTGESSYNSPLHF. CDR3 coding DNA: TGTGCCAGCAGAACGACAGGGGAGAGCTCCTATAATTCACCCCTCCACTTT.

Only a few counts were recorded for this clone. This chain links TRBV29-1 with TRBJ2-2; D may be TRBD2 (6 bases). This CDR3 is built from 13 residues. In germline, CDR1 is SQVTM, CDR2 ANQGSEA. V was shortened by 3 bases and J by 7 bases, with 12 bases between the two germline ends. CDR3 coding DNA: TGCAGCGTTGAGGCCGGGAGTGGCGGGGAGCTGTTTTTT. Protein sequence: CSVEAGSGGELFF.

The CDR3 DNA is TGTGCCAGCAGCTTACCCCGGGACACCGGTTTAAACAATGAGCAGTTCTTC. This translates into CASSLPRDTGLNNEQFF. V gene TRBV7-9 combines with J gene TRBJ2-1; TRBD1 might be the D (6 bases). Germline V lookup: CDR1 SEHNR, CDR2 FQNEAQ (reference sequence). This CDR3 comprises 17 residues. V shed 2 bases and J shed 5 bases, with 19 bases lying between them.

Points on this clone: The sample carries other DNA sequences with the same CDR3. This chain joins TRBV7-2 and TRBJ2-3; TRBD2 is a possible D gene (6 bases). V was shortened by 1 base and J by 2 bases, with 10 bases between the two germline ends. The CDR3 covers 15 residues. Germline loops: CDR1 SGHTA, CDR2 FQGNSA. Here the CDR3 reads CASSLVGGDTDTQYF. CDR3 DNA: TGTGCCAGCAGCTTAGTGGGCGGGGACACAGATACGCAGTATTTT.

The V gene is TRBV20-1, the J gene TRBJ2-5; 7 bases fit TRBD2. Per germline, CDR1 DFQATT and CDR2 SNEGSKA (reference sequence). The CDR3 consists of 16 residues. The junction had 15 bases not matched to a gene; V was cut back by 3 bases and J by 5 bases. The CDR3 reads CSASRVGGGESETQYF. In DNA, the CDR3 is TGCAGTGCTAGTCGGGTTGGCGGGGGAGAATCGGAGACCCAGTACTTC.

A remark on this clone: This sample includes further DNA sequences coding for the same CDR3. The CDR3 coding sequence is TGTGCCAGCAGTTTACAGGGGAACTATGGCTACACCTTC. This translates into CASSLQGNYGYTF. This sequence joins TRBV28 and TRBJ1-2, with TRBD1 as a possible D gene (6 bases). The CDR3 sequence is 13 residues long. Trimming left V 2 bases short and J 2 bases short, with 6 bases between. Germline CDR1 reads MDHEN; CDR2 reads SYDVKM.

V and J are TRBV9 and TRBJ1-3; TRBD1 is a possible D gene (5 bases). Germline CDR1 and CDR2: SGDLS and YYNGEE. Trimming removed 0 bases from V and 2 bases from J, with 9 bases in between. The CDR3 loop spans 15 amino acids. The CDR3 protein is CASSVEGVPGNTIYF. The CDR3, as DNA: TGTGCCAGCAGCGTAGAAGGGGTACCTGGAAACACCATATATTTT.

The chain carries TRBV10-3 and TRBJ2-7; 7 nucleotides line up with TRBD1. Trimming cost V 6 bases and J 2 bases; bases outside gene matches: 7. CDR3 length equals 14 residues. Germline CDR1 and CDR2: ENHRY and SYGVKD. CDR3 region: CAISVSGQTYEQYF. DNA of the CDR3: TGTGCCATCAGCGTCTCGGGACAGACCTACGAGCAGTACTTC.

This chain joins TRBV7-2 and TRBJ1-5; 8 positions agree with TRBD1. Germline values: CDR1 SGHTA, CDR2 FQGNSA. The junction had 7 bases not matched to a gene; V was cut back by 4 bases and J by 11 bases. The CDR3 has 13 residues. CDR3 loop: CASSSDRAGAQHF. In DNA form, the CDR3 reads TGTGCCAGCAGCTCGGACAGGGCGGGGGCCCAGCATTTT. Together with reference TRBV7-2 and TRBJ1-5, the CDR3 gives the full variable domain: GAGVSQSPSNKVTEKGKDVELRCDPISGHTALYWYRQSLGQGLEFLIYFQGNSAPDKSGLPSDRFSAERTGGSVSTLTIQRTQQEDSAVYLCASSSDRAGAQHFGDGTRLSIL.

This chain joins TRBV7-9 and TRBJ1-6; 9 bases line up with TRBD1. V lost 3 bases, J lost 10 bases, and 7 bases stayed unmatched. Germline V gene sequence: CDR1 SEHNR, CDR2 FQNEAQ (reference sequence). CDR3 length: 15 amino acids. CDR3 region: CASSLGTGNGSPLHF. CDR3 nucleotide sequence: TGTGCCAGCAGCTTGGGGACAGGGAATGGCTCACCCCTCCACTTT.

The chain uses TRBV5-4 and TRBJ2-3; 8 bases are shared with TRBD2. Germline V gene sequence: CDR1 SGHNT, CDR2 YYREEE (reference sequence). V lost 4 bases, J lost 2 bases, and 6 bases stayed unmatched. The CDR3 is made up of 15 amino acids. The DNA of the CDR3 is TGTGCCAGCAGCACCGGCGGGGGGTTCACAGATACGCAGTATTTT. This sequence encodes CASSTGGGFTDTQYF.

In this sample, this clone turned up once. V and J are TRBV7-2 and TRBJ2-7; 11 nucleotides align to TRBD2. Trimming removed 2 bases from V and 3 bases from J; junction bases left unmatched: 9. Per germline, CDR1 SGHTA and CDR2 FQGNSA. The CDR3 spans 17 residues. The CDR3: CASSLSLLTSGGYEQYF. Here the CDR3 DNA reads TGTGCCAGCAGCTTATCTCTTCTAACTAGCGGGGGCTACGAGCAGTACTTC.

J is TRBJ2-1 and V is TRBV2; 15 nucleotides line up with TRBD2. From germline, CDR1 is SNHLY and CDR2 FYNNEI. Unmatched junction bases numbered 5, after V lost 6 bases and J lost 8 bases. The CDR3 sequence is 15 residues long. The chain's CDR3 is CASRRTSGGADEQFF. CDR3 in DNA: TGTGCCAGCAGGAGGACTAGCGGGGGGGCCGATGAGCAGTTCTTC.

This rearrangement joins TRBV5-1 to TRBJ1-1, with D perhaps TRBD1 (5 bases). This CDR3 comprises 14 residues. Germline CDR1 SGHRS, CDR2 YFSETQ. The V end was cut by 4 bases, the J end by 2 bases, with 12 bases between. In DNA, the CDR3 is TGCGCCAGCAGCGCGACAGCTTCTAACACTGAAGCTTTCTTT. It encodes CASSATASNTEAFF.